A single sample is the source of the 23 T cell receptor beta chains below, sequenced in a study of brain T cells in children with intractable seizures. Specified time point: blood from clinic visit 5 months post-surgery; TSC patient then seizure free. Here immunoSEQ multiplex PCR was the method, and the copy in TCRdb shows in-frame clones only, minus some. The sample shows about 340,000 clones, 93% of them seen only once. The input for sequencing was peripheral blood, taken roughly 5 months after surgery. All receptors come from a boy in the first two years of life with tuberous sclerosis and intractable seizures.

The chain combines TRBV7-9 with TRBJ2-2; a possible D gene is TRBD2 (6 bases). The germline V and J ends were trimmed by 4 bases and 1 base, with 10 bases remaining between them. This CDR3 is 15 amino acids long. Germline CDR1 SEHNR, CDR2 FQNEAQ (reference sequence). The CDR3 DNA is TGTGCCAGCAGCTGGACTACCAAGAACACCGGGGAGCTGTTTTTT. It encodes CASSWTTKNTGELFF.

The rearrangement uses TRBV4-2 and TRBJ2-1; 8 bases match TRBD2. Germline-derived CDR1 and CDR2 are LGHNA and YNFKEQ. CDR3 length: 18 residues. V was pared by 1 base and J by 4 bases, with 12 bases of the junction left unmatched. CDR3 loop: CASSQVIPAGAFYNEQFF. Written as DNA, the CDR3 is TGTGCCAGCAGCCAAGTAATACCAGCGGGAGCTTTTTACAATGAGCAGTTCTTC.

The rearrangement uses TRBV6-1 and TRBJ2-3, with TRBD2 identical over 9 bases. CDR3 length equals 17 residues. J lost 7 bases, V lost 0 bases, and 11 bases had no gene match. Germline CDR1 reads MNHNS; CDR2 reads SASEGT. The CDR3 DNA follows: TGTGCCAGCAGTGAAGCAGGGCGGGGTAGCGGGGGATATACGCAGTATTTT. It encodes CASSEAGRGSGGYTQYF.

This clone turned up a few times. The CDR3 is CASMETYEQYF. Written as DNA, the CDR3 is TGTGCCAGCATGGAGACCTACGAGCAGTACTTC. This rearrangement joins TRBV2 to TRBJ2-7, with D unresolved. This CDR3 is 11 amino acids long. Germline CDR1 is SNHLY and CDR2 is FYNNEI. Trimming removed 7 bases at V and 2 bases at J, with 6 bases between.

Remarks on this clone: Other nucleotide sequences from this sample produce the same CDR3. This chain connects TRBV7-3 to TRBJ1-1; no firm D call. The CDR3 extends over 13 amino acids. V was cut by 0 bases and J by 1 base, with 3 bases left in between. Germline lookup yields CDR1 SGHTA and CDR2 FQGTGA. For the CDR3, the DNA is TGTGCCAGCAGCTTAACGGGGAACACTGAAGCTTTCTTT. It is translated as CASSLTGNTEAFF. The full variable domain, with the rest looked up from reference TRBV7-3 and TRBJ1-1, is GAGVSQTPSNKVTEKGKYVELRCDPISGHTALYWYRQSLGQGPEFLIYFQGTGAADDSGLPNDRFFAVRPEGSVSTLKIQRTERGDSAVYLCASSLTGNTEAFFGQGTRLTVV.

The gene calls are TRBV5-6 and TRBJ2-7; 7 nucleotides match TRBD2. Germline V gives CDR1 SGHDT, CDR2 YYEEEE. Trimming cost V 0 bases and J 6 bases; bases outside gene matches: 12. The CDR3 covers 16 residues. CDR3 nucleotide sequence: TGTGCCAGCAGCTTGGCGGGCGGCGGGGGATGGAGCGAGCAGTACTTC. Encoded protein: CASSLAGGGGWSEQYF.

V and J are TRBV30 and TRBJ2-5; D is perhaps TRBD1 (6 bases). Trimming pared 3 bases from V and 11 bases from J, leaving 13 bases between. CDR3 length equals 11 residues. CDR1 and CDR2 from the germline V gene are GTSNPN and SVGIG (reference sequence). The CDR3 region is CAWRDSSNQYF. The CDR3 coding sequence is TGTGCCTGGAGGGACAGCTCGAATCAGTACTTC. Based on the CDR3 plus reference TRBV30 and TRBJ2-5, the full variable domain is SQTIHQWPATLVQPVGSPLSLECTVEGTSNPNLYWYRQAAGRGLQLLFYSVGIGQISSEVPQNLSASRPQDRQFILSSKKLLLSDSGFYLCAWRDSSNQYFGPGTRLLVL.

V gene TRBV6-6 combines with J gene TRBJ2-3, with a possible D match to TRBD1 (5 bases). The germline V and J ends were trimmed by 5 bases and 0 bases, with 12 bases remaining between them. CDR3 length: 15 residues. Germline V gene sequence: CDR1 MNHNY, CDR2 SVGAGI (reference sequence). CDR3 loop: CASSKVYRSTDTQYF. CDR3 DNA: TGTGCCAGCAGTAAGGTGTACAGGAGCACAGATACGCAGTATTTT.

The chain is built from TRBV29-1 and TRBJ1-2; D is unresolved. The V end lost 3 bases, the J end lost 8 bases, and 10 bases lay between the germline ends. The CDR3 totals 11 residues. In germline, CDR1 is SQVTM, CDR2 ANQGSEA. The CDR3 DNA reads TGCAGCGTTGAGGAAAAAGGAGGCTACACCTTC. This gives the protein CSVEEKGGYTF. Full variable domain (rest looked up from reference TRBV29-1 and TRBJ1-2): SAVISQKPSRDICQRGTSLTIQCQVDSQVTMMFWYRQQPGQSLTLIATANQGSEATYESGFVIDKFPISRPNLTFSTLTVSNMSPEDSSIYLCSVEEKGGYTFGSGTRLTVV.

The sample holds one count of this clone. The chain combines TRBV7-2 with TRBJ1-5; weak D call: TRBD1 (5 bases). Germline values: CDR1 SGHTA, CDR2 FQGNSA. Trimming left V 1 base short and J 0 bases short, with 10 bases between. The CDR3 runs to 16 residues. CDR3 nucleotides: TGTGCCAGCAGCTTAGTCTGGGGCAGTAGCAATCAGCCCCAGCATTTT. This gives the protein CASSLVWGSSNQPQHF.

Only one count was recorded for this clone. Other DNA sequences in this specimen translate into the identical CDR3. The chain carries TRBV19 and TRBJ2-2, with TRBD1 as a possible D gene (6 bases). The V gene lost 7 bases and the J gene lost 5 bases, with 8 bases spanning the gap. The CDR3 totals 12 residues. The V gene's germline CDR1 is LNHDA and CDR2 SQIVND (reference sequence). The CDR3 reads CASTQGTGELFF. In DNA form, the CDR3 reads TGTGCCAGTACCCAGGGGACCGGGGAGCTGTTTTTT.

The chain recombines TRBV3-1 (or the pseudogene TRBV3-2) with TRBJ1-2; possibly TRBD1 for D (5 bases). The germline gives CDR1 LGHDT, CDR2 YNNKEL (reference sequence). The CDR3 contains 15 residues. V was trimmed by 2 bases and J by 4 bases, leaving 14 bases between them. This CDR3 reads CASSQRGLGPYGYTF. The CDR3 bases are TGTGCCAGCAGCCAACGCGGTCTGGGGCCCTATGGCTACACCTTC.

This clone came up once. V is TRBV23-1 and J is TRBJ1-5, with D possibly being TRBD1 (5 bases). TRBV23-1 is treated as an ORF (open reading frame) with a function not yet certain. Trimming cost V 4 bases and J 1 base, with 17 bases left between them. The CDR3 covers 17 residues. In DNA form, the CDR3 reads TGCGCCAGCAGTCCTCGAGAGGGGAGGACGAGCAATCAGCCCCAGCATTTT. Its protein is CASSPREGRTSNQPQHF.

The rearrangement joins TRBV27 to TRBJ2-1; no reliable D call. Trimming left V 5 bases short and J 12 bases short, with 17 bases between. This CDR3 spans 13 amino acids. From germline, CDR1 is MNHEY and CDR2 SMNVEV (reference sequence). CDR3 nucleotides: TGTGCCAGCAGTATACACTCACAGATGGGGCAGTTCTTC. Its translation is CASSIHSQMGQFF.

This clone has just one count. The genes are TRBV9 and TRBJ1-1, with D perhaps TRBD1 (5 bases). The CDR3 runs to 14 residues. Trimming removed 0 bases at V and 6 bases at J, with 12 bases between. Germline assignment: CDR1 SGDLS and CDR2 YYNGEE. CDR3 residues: CASSVVGGTAEAFF. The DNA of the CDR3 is TGTGCCAGCAGCGTAGTTGGGGGTACGGCTGAAGCTTTCTTT.

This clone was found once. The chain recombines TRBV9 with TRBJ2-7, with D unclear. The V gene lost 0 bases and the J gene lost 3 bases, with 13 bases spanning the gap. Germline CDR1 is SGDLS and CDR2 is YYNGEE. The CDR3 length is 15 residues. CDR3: CASSVGAAYFYEQYF. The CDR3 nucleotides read TGTGCCAGCAGCGTAGGGGCAGCCTACTTCTACGAGCAGTACTTC.

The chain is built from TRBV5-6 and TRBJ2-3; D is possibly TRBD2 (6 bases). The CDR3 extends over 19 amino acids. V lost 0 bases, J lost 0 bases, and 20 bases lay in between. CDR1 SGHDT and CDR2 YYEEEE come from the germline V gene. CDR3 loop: CASSLAHASADVSTDTQYF. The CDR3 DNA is TGTGCCAGCAGCTTGGCCCACGCTAGCGCGGACGTCAGCACAGATACGCAGTATTTT.

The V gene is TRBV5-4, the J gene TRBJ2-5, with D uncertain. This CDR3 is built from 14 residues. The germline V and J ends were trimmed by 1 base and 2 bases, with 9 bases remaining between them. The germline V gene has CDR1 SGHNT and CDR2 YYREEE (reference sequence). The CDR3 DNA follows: TGTGCCAGCAGCTTGAGTGGCAGTCAAGAGACCCAGTACTTC. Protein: CASSLSGSQETQYF.

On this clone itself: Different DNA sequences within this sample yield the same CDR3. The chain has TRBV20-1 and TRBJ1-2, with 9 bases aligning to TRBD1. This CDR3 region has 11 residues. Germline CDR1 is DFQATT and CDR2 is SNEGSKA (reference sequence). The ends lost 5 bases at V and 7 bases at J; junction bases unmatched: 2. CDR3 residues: CSAETGGGYTF. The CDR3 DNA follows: TGCAGTGCTGAGACAGGGGGTGGCTACACCTTC.

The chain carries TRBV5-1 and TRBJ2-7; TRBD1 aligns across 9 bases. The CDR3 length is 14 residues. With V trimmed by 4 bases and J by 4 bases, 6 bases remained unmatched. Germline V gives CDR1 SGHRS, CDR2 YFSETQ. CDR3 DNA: TGCGCCAGCAGCCCAGACAGGGGGGCTTACGAGCAGTACTTC. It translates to CASSPDRGAYEQYF.

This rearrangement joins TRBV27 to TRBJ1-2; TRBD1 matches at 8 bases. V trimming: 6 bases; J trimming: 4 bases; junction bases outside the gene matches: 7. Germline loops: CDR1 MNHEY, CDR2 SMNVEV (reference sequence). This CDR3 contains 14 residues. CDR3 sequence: CASRRAGGIYGYTF. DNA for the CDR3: TGTGCCAGCAGGAGGGCAGGGGGCATCTATGGCTACACCTTC.

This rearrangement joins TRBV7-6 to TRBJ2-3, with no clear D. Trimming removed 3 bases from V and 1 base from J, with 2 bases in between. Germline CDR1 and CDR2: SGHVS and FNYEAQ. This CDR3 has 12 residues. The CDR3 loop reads CASSFGTDTQYF. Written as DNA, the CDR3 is TGTGCCAGCAGCTTCGGCACAGATACGCAGTATTTT.

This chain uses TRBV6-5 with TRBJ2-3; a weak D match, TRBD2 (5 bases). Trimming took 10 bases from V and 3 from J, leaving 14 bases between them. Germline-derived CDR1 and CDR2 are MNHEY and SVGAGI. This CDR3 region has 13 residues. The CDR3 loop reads CAISVRVTDTQYF. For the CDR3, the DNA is TGTGCCATCTCGGTGCGGGTAACAGATACGCAGTATTTT.